The 27 T cell receptor beta chains in this list originate from one sample, sequenced in a study of sequential checkpoint blockade in melanoma (dated by TCRdb to about 2019). The meaning of the sample's treatment or condition label: randomized to nivolumab then ipilimumab (arm A) or the reverse (arm B). Libraries were constructed by the immunoSEQ multiplex PCR assay. Held by TCRdb, this immuneACCESS table contains in-frame sequences only and omits some clones. Under half of the omission traces to an unresolved V gene where checked; the cause of the rest is unknown. The sample records approximately 4,200 clones, about a quarter of which are singletons. Around 15% of the sample goes to the ten largest clones. Specimen: tumor tissue (inferred from file names), collected from a patient given nivolumab and ipilimumab in sequence. Receptor source: a human donor with melanoma.

V is TRBV29-1 and J is TRBJ1-4; D is perhaps TRBD1 (6 bases). The CDR3 is made up of 12 amino acids. V was clipped by 1 base and J by 10 bases, with 10 bases between them. Germline V gene lookup returns CDR1 SQVTM and CDR2 ANQGSEA. This chain's CDR3 is CSVEVGGGKLFF. The CDR3 nucleotides read TGCAGCGTTGAAGTGGGAGGGGGAAAACTGTTTTTT.

The rearrangement uses TRBV30 and TRBJ1-5; no clear D. Trimming cost V 6 bases and J 0 bases, with 6 bases left between them. The germline CDR1 and CDR2 sequences are GTSNPN and SVGIG (reference sequence). The CDR3 is 12 amino acids. The CDR3 DNA reads as TGTGCCTGCGACGGTAGCAATCAGCCCCAGCATTTT. Translation: CACDGSNQPQHF.

This clone was picked up many times. V and J are TRBV11-3 and TRBJ2-7; TRBD2 matches 7 bases. CDR1 is SGHNT and CDR2 is YENEEA in the germline V gene. Unmatched junction bases numbered 15, after V lost 7 bases and J lost 6 bases. CDR3 length equals 15 residues. The CDR3 protein is CASTTRGGGRGEQYF. The CDR3 DNA is TGTGCCAGCACCACCCGAGGCGGGGGACGTGGCGAGCAGTACTTC.

This chain uses TRBV6-8 with TRBJ2-7; D is uncertain. The CDR3 sequence is 14 residues long. The germline CDR1 and CDR2 sequences are MNHGY and SAAAGT. Trimming stripped 5 bases from V and 2 bases from J, with 13 bases between. This CDR3 is CASSRAQRAYEQYF. The CDR3 nucleotides are TGTGCCAGCAGTAGGGCACAGAGAGCCTACGAGCAGTACTTC.

The chain uses TRBV5-1 and TRBJ1-1; a weak D match, TRBD1 (6 bases). The germline V and J ends were trimmed by 4 bases and 1 base, with 14 bases remaining between them. The CDR3 runs to 15 residues. Germline V gives CDR1 SGHRS, CDR2 YFSETQ. CDR3 amino acids: CASSPLGGANTEAFF. The CDR3 region has the DNA TGCGCCAGCAGCCCTCTGGGGGGCGCGAACACTGAAGCTTTCTTT.

This clone was observed a handful of times. The chain has TRBV11-3 and TRBJ2-7; D is perhaps TRBD2 (7 bases). CDR3 length: 15 residues. Germline V gives CDR1 SGHNT, CDR2 YENEEA. Trimming took 1 base from V and 2 from J, leaving 12 bases between them. CDR3 amino acids: CASSLGGGYTYEQYF. CDR3 bases: TGTGCCAGCAGCTTAGGGGGGGGCTATACCTACGAGCAGTACTTC.

Many counts were recorded for this clone. The J gene is TRBJ1-1, the V gene TRBV11-3; D uncertain. CDR3 length: 14 amino acids. The V gene's germline CDR1 is SGHNT and CDR2 YENEEA. V lost 3 bases to trimming and J lost 6 bases, with 14 bases between them. CDR3 nucleotides: TGTGCCAGCAGCTTCGGACTTTTTGCGCCTGAAGCTTTCTTT. This translates into CASSFGLFAPEAFF.

The chain carries TRBV11-3 and TRBJ2-7; D may be TRBD1 (5 bases). The CDR3 is 14 residues long. V was pared by 5 bases and J by 0 bases, with 11 bases between. The germline gives CDR1 SGHNT, CDR2 YENEEA. In nucleotides, the CDR3 is TGTGCCAGCAGCCGCGACAGTGCCTCCTACGAGCAGTACTTC. It encodes CASSRDSASYEQYF.

The genes are TRBV5-1 and TRBJ2-7; D call uncertain. Germline-derived CDR1 and CDR2 are SGHRS and YFSETQ. The CDR3 contains 14 residues. Trimming took 5 bases from V and 2 from J, leaving 14 bases between them. CDR3 sequence reads: CASSPSGSTYEQYF. The DNA of the CDR3 is TGCGCCAGCAGTCCCTCCGGGTCTACCTACGAGCAGTACTTC.

This clone was seen more than once but under ten times. The chain carries TRBV11-3 and TRBJ2-6, with TRBD1 matching 11 bases. J gave up 2 bases and V 4 bases, and 4 bases lay outside the gene matches. This CDR3 spans 17 amino acids. Germline-derived CDR1 and CDR2 are SGHNT and YENEEA. The CDR3 sequence is CASSSPGQGAGANVLTF. In DNA form, the CDR3 reads TGTGCCAGCAGCTCCCCGGGACAGGGGGCTGGGGCCAACGTCCTGACTTTC. The full variable domain, with the rest looked up from reference TRBV11-3 and TRBJ2-6, is EAGVVQSPRYKIIEKKQPVAFWCNPISGHNTLYWYLQNLGQGPELLIRYENEEAVDDSQLPKDRFSAERLKGVDSTLKIQPAELGDSAVYLCASSSPGQGAGANVLTFGAGSRLTVL.

This clone occurred a few times. The J gene is TRBJ2-6, the V gene TRBV6-8; 8 positions match TRBD2. Unmatched junction bases numbered 5, after V lost 4 bases and J lost 0 bases. Germline V lookup: CDR1 MNHGY, CDR2 SAAAGT. The length of the CDR3 is 17 residues. The CDR3: CASSSPGGSSGANVLTF. Here the CDR3 DNA reads TGTGCCAGCAGTTCCCCGGGGGGGAGCTCTGGGGCCAACGTCCTGACTTTC.

This clone was found many times. The genes are TRBV11-3 and TRBJ2-2; possibly TRBD1 or TRBD2 for D (5 bases each). The CDR3 runs to 17 residues. Germline V gene sequence: CDR1 SGHNT, CDR2 YENEEA. Trimming removed 2 bases from V and 3 bases from J, with 16 bases in between. The CDR3 DNA sequence: TGTGCCAGCAGCTTACTCCCGGGGCAGGGAGACACCGGGGAGCTGTTTTTT. Amino acid sequence: CASSLLPGQGDTGELFF.

There are many counts of this clone. The chain is built from TRBV11-3 and TRBJ2-7, with a possible D match to TRBD2 (6 bases). Between the trimmed V and J ends, which lost 3 bases and 0 bases, there was a span of 12 bases. The CDR3 has 15 residues. Germline V gene lookup returns CDR1 SGHNT and CDR2 YENEEA. The CDR3 here is CASSLSLASSYEQYF. In nucleotides, the CDR3 is TGTGCCAGCAGCTTGAGTCTAGCGTCCTCCTACGAGCAGTACTTC.

The CDR3 bases are TGTGCCAGTAGTATCGGGACTAGCGGGAGGGCCCCAGATACGCAGTATTTT. It encodes CASSIGTSGRAPDTQYF. The genes are TRBV19 and TRBJ2-3; 16 bases line up with TRBD2. CDR1 is LNHDA and CDR2 is SQIVND in the germline V gene (reference sequence). There are 17 residues in the CDR3. V lost 3 bases to trimming and J lost 4 bases; unmatched junction nucleotides: 4.

This clone was recorded a few times. The chain links TRBV6-8 to TRBJ2-1; D perhaps matches TRBD2 (6 bases). Germline CDR1 reads MNHGY; CDR2 reads SAAAGT. The CDR3 has 14 amino acids. Trimming left V 5 bases short and J 7 bases short, with 15 bases between. In DNA form, the CDR3 reads TGTGCCAGCAGTCCGATTAACGGGGGTAATGAGCAGTTCTTC. Its protein product is CASSPINGGNEQFF.

The chain combines TRBV6-8 with TRBJ2-6; D call uncertain. In germline, CDR1 is MNHGY, CDR2 SAAAGT. Trimming shortened V by 6 bases and J by 0 bases, and 12 bases separated the two germline ends. The CDR3 has 16 amino acids. The CDR3 DNA follows: TGTGCCAGCAGCTCACCTACGGTCTCTGGGGCCAACGTCCTGACTTTC. Protein sequence: CASSSPTVSGANVLTF.

This clone was counted between two and nine times. The chain has TRBV4-1 and TRBJ1-2; 10 bases are shared with TRBD1. Germline values: CDR1 MGHRA, CDR2 YSYEKL. The V gene end was trimmed by 4 bases and the J gene end by 8 bases; junction bases not matched to a gene: 7. CDR3 length: 14 amino acids. Here the CDR3 reads CASSPGTGAFGYTF. Here the CDR3 DNA reads TGCGCCAGCAGCCCGGGGACAGGGGCCTTCGGCTACACCTTC.

This clone is medium-sized in the sample. In DNA, the CDR3 is TGTGCCAGCAGTGAAGCGCTAAAGGGGAACTCTGGAAACACCATATATTTT. Translated: CASSEALKGNSGNTIYF. V is TRBV6-1 and J is TRBJ1-3, with D possibly being TRBD1 (5 bases). CDR1 is MNHNS, CDR2 SASEGT, per germline. This CDR3 is built from 17 residues. Between the trimmed V and J ends, which lost 0 bases and 0 bases, there was a span of 12 bases.

The chain couples TRBV18 to TRBJ1-1; 7 positions match TRBD1. This CDR3 has 15 amino acids. The V segment lost 3 bases and the J segment 2 bases; nucleotides outside the gene matches: 6. Germline V gene data show CDR1 as KGHSH and CDR2 as LQKENI. This CDR3 is CASSPSTGKNTEAFF. CDR3 DNA: TGTGCCAGCTCACCCTCGACAGGGAAAAACACTGAAGCTTTCTTT.

This clone appeared a few times. The rearrangement uses TRBV6-8 and TRBJ2-1; 8 bases line up with TRBD1. Germline V gives CDR1 MNHGY, CDR2 SAAAGT. V shed 4 bases and J 8 bases; nucleotides not matched to a gene: 16. CDR3 length equals 17 residues. In nucleotides, the CDR3 is TGTGCCAGCAGTTTCCTCGGGCGCAGGGGGCGCATGGATGAGCAGTTCTTC. It specifies CASSFLGRRGRMDEQFF.

This clone was recorded only once. This rearrangement joins TRBV19 to TRBJ1-5; a possible D gene is TRBD1 (6 bases). The CDR3 spans 13 residues. Trimming cost V 7 bases and J 4 bases, with 11 bases left between them. Per germline, CDR1 LNHDA and CDR2 SQIVND (reference sequence). CDR3 DNA: TGTGCCAGTACTCCGGACAGTAATCAGCCCCAGCATTTT. As protein: CASTPDSNQPQHF.

As for this clone: One junction end does not reproduce the germline sequence, and a read error may be involved. The CDR3 bases are TGCAGCGTGGGGGATCTAGGGAGCAGTCAGCCCCAGCATTTT. This translates into CSVGDLGSSQPQHF. The V gene is TRBV29-1, the J gene TRBJ1-5; D is possibly TRBD1 (5 bases). The CDR3 has 14 residues. The V gene's germline CDR1 is SQVTM and CDR2 ANQGSEA.

V and J are TRBV6-8 and TRBJ2-3; 10 nucleotides match TRBD2. V lost 2 bases, J lost 2 bases, and 1 base stayed unmatched. The CDR3 is 15 amino acids. Germline-derived CDR1 and CDR2 are MNHGY and SAAAGT. In DNA, the CDR3 is TGTGCCAGCAGTTACGGACTAGCGGCCACAGATACGCAGTATTTT. Its protein product is CASSYGLAATDTQYF.

This clone is categorized as medium-sized. The rearrangement links TRBV12-5 to TRBJ1-5; 7 positions agree with TRBD1. The V and J ends lost 7 bases and 0 bases, in that order; junction bases with no gene match: 18. The V gene's germline CDR1 is LGHNT and CDR2 FRNRAP. CDR3 length: 19 residues. DNA of the CDR3: TGTGCTAGTGTCTGGCCCGACAGGGAGCAATTAATTAGCAATCAGCCCCAGCATTTT. The encoded protein is CASVWPDREQLISNQPQHF.

This clone came up a few times. The gene calls are TRBV14 and TRBJ1-5, with D perhaps matching TRBD1 (5 bases). Trimming left V 4 bases short and J 3 bases short, with 10 bases between. Germline lookup yields CDR1 SGHDN and CDR2 FVKESK. The CDR3 consists of 14 residues. The CDR3 region has the DNA TGTGCCAGCAGCCTTCAGGGTCCCAATCAGCCCCAGCATTTT. Protein product: CASSLQGPNQPQHF.

This clone occurred many times. The rearrangement links TRBV11-3 to TRBJ1-6; 7 nucleotides align to TRBD1. The V gene's germline CDR1 is SGHNT and CDR2 YENEEA. The CDR3 spans 15 residues. After removal of 5 bases from V and 9 bases from J, the junction contained 10 bases not matched to a gene. Here the CDR3 reads CASSREGARSSPLHF. CDR3 DNA: TGTGCCAGCAGCCGAGAGGGGGCTCGTAGTTCACCCCTCCACTTT.

The rearrangement joins TRBV7-1 to TRBJ2-3; D is uncertain. TRBV7-1 is filed as an ORF, its function uncertain. The CDR3 covers 13 residues. The ends were cut back, 4 bases at V and 6 bases at J, with 11 bases in the middle. CDR3 loop: CASSLDPLDTQYF. The CDR3 DNA follows: TGTGCCAGCAGCTTAGACCCATTGGATACGCAGTATTTT.